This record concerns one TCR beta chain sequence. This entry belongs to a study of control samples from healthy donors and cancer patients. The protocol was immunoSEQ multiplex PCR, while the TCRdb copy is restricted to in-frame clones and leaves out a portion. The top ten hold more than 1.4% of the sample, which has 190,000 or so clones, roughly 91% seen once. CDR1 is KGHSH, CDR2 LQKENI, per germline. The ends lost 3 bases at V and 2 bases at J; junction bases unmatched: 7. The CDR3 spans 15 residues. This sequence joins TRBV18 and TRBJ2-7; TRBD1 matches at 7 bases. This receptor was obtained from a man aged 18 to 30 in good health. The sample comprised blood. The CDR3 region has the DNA TGTGCCAGCTCACCTTCCCGGACAGGAACCTACGAGCAGTACTTC. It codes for CASSPSRTGTYEQYF.